A selection of T cell receptor beta chains follows, all from one sample in a study of blood T cell repertoires in COVID-19. Produced via immunoSEQ multiplex PCR; TCRdb's table is partial and in-frame only. The sample has about 280,000 clones, around nine tenths seen once. The specimen was peripheral blood. These receptors all stem from a woman aged 30 to 39 with COVID-19, enrolled during active disease. Both conserved end residues are part of each CDR3. Fields, in order: V gene, clone size, D gene, J gene, CDR3 DNA, CDR3 protein. The D gene is left open where the match is weak. Size tells how often a clone was seen (once, few, many) or the class of an expanded clone, and some rows leave it out.

V: TRBV12-3/TRBV12-4; size: NA; D: TRBD1; J: TRBJ1-1; DNA: TGTGCCAGCAGCTCGGGACAGTTCACTGAAGCTTTCTTT; CDR3: CASSSGQFTEAFF
V: TRBV6-5; size: NA; D: NA; J: TRBJ2-5; DNA: TGTGCCAGCAGACCAGGGAACCCCTCTAGGCAGTACTTC; CDR3: CASRPGNPSRQYF
V: TRBV6-5; size: NA; D: TRBD1; J: TRBJ1-1; DNA: TGTGCCAGCAGTCATTTTCCGGGACAGGGCACTGAAGCTTTCTTT; CDR3: CASSHFPGQGTEAFF
V: TRBV6-2/TRBV6-3; size: NA; D: NA; J: TRBJ1-2; DNA: TGTGCCAGCAGTTACTCAGGCAGGTCGAGATATGGCTACACCTTC; CDR3: CASSYSGRSRYGYTF
V: TRBV15; size: NA; D: NA; J: TRBJ1-6; DNA: TGTGCCACCAGCAGAGATCTAGGTTCACCCCTCCACTTT; CDR3: CATSRDLGSPLHF
V: TRBV18; size: NA; D: NA; J: TRBJ1-1; DNA: TGTGCCAGCTCACGAGGCAGGGGCCCCATGCTGGGTGTCACTGAAGCTTTCTTT; CDR3: CASSRGRGPMLGVTEAFF
V: TRBV5-4; size: NA; D: TRBD1; J: TRBJ2-5; DNA: TGTGCCAGCAGACTTAAGGGGGCACTGGGGACCCAGTACTTC; CDR3: CASRLKGALGTQYF
V: TRBV28; size: NA; D: NA; J: TRBJ1-2; DNA: TGTGCCAGCAGTTTGGTACAGGGATCTGGCTACACCTTC; CDR3: CASSLVQGSGYTF
V: TRBV19; size: NA; D: NA; J: TRBJ1-5; DNA: TGTGCCAGTAAGCACGGGACACTCCTCAATCAGCCCCAGCATTTT; CDR3: CASKHGTLLNQPQHF
V: TRBV18; size: NA; D: TRBD1; J: TRBJ1-1; DNA: TGTGCCAGCTCACCACAGGGACAGTACACTGAAGCTTTCTTT; CDR3: CASSPQGQYTEAFF
V: TRBV10-3; size: NA; D: NA; J: TRBJ2-3; DNA: TGTGCCATCAGTGAGTTTTCTCCTACGCAGTATTTT; CDR3: CAISEFSPTQYF
V: TRBV7-9; size: NA; D: NA; J: TRBJ1-2; DNA: TGTGCCAGCAGCTTAGGAGCCCGAGCTAACTATGGCTACACCTTC; CDR3: CASSLGARANYGYTF
V: TRBV2; size: NA; D: TRBD1; J: TRBJ1-2; DNA: TGTGCCAGCAGGGACAGGGTGGGAGACTATGGCTACACCTTC; CDR3: CASRDRVGDYGYTF
V: TRBV5-1; size: NA; D: TRBD1; J: TRBJ1-3; DNA: TGCGCCAGCAGCTCCGGGACAGCGGTAATCTCTGGAAACACCATATATTTT; CDR3: CASSSGTAVISGNTIYF
V: TRBV19; size: NA; D: NA; J: TRBJ2-2; DNA: TGTGCCGCCCGGAGTACCGGGGAGCTGTTTTTT; CDR3: CAARSTGELFF
V: TRBV9; size: NA; D: TRBD1; J: TRBJ1-3; DNA: TGTGCCAGCAGCGCCTGGCTGGGACAGGGTTTCAACACCATATATTTT; CDR3: CASSAWLGQGFNTIYF
V: TRBV3-1/TRBV3-2; size: NA; D: TRBD1; J: TRBJ1-1; DNA: TGTGCCAGCAGCCAGCAGACAGGGCACACTGAAGCTTTCTTT; CDR3: CASSQQTGHTEAFF
V: TRBV12-3/TRBV12-4; size: NA; D: NA; J: TRBJ1-2; DNA: TGTGCCAGCAGTCCGGGGGGGGTTGGTGGCTACACCTTC; CDR3: CASSPGGVGGYTF
V: TRBV25-1; size: NA; D: TRBD2; J: TRBJ2-2; DNA: TGTGCCAGCAGAGGACTAGATGTCACCGGGGAGCTGTTTTTT; CDR3: CASRGLDVTGELFF
V: TRBV4-1; size: NA; D: NA; J: TRBJ2-7; DNA: TGCGCCAGCAGCCAAGAAAGGACAACCACCTACGAGCAGTACTTC; CDR3: CASSQERTTTYEQYF
V: TRBV7-9; size: NA; D: NA; J: TRBJ2-7; DNA: TGTGCCAGCAGCTTAGAGACTAGGGGCAGTAGGGGCGAGCAGTACTTC; CDR3: CASSLETRGSRGEQYF
V: TRBV5-5; size: NA; D: NA; J: TRBJ1-6; DNA: TGTGCCAGCAGCTTGCCGCAGGGGAATTCACCCCTCCACTTT; CDR3: CASSLPQGNSPLHF
V: TRBV19; size: NA; D: NA; J: TRBJ2-6; DNA: TGTGCCAGTAGTATACCCAGGCACTCTGGGGCCAACGTCCTGACTTTC; CDR3: CASSIPRHSGANVLTF
V: TRBV11-3; size: NA; D: NA; J: TRBJ2-1; DNA: TGTGCCAGCAGCTTCCCCGGGGATGAGCAGTTCTTC; CDR3: CASSFPGDEQFF
V: TRBV12-5; size: NA; D: NA; J: TRBJ2-5; DNA: TGTGCTAGTGGTCAGCGCGGGGGCCCAGAGACCCAGTACTTC; CDR3: CASGQRGGPETQYF
V: TRBV3-1/TRBV3-2; size: NA; D: TRBD2; J: TRBJ2-7; DNA: TGTGCCAGCAGGCGAGCGGGGGGGAAAGACGAGCAGTACTTC; CDR3: CASRRAGGKDEQYF
V: TRBV4-1; size: NA; D: NA; J: TRBJ2-7; DNA: TGCGCCAGCAGCCTTAAGCAGTACTTC; CDR3: CASSLKQYF
V: TRBV19; size: NA; D: TRBD1; J: TRBJ1-3; DNA: TGTGCCAGTAGTACCGGGACAGGGCAACACTCTGGAAACACCATATATTTT; CDR3: CASSTGTGQHSGNTIYF
V: TRBV6-4; size: NA; D: NA; J: TRBJ2-3; DNA: TGTGCCAGGCCCCCGGGGGTCACAGATACGCAGTATTTT; CDR3: CARPPGVTDTQYF
V: TRBV27; size: NA; D: NA; J: TRBJ2-2; DNA: TGTGCCAGCAGTTTAGTGTTTAGCAACACCGGGGAGCTGTTTTTT; CDR3: CASSLVFSNTGELFF
V: TRBV6-5; size: NA; D: NA; J: TRBJ1-2; DNA: TGTGCCAGCAGTTACGGCCAGGCTCCCTATGGCTACACCTTC; CDR3: CASSYGQAPYGYTF
V: TRBV5-6; size: NA; D: NA; J: TRBJ1-2; DNA: TGTGCCAGCGCGTTGGGGGCAGGGCTGAAGAACTATGGCTACACCTTC; CDR3: CASALGAGLKNYGYTF
V: TRBV6-1; size: NA; D: TRBD1; J: TRBJ1-6; DNA: TGTGCCAGCAGTGCAAGAGGGGGCAGTCTGTCAAATTCACCCCTCCACTTT; CDR3: CASSARGGSLSNSPLHF
V: TRBV19; size: NA; D: NA; J: TRBJ1-1; DNA: TGTGCCAGTAGTTTGGGACACCCAATCATGAACACTGAAGCTTTCTTT; CDR3: CASSLGHPIMNTEAFF
V: TRBV5-6; size: few; D: TRBD2; J: TRBJ2-2; DNA: TGTGCCAGCAGCTCGGTACTAGCGGGGAGGACCGGGGAGCTGTTTTTT; CDR3: CASSSVLAGRTGELFF
V: TRBV7-9; size: NA; D: NA; J: TRBJ1-4; DNA: TGTGCCAGCAGCTTAGGACAGAACCTTGAAAAACTGTTTTTT; CDR3: CASSLGQNLEKLFF
V: TRBV7-9; size: NA; D: NA; J: TRBJ1-6; DNA: TGTGCCAGCAGCCCATTAGACAGGAGCTCCTATAATTCACCCCTCCACTTT; CDR3: CASSPLDRSSYNSPLHF
V: TRBV3-1/TRBV3-2; size: NA; D: NA; J: TRBJ1-5; DNA: TGTGCCAGCAGCCAAGATCACGGCAGGCGCAATCAGCCCCAGCATTTT; CDR3: CASSQDHGRRNQPQHF
V: TRBV5-6; size: once; D: NA; J: TRBJ2-7; DNA: TGTGCCAGCAGCTTGGACGCGGGGGCCCCCTGGGAGCAGTACTTC; CDR3: CASSLDAGAPWEQYF
V: TRBV2; size: NA; D: NA; J: TRBJ2-1; DNA: TGTGCCAGCAGTGAAGCGAGCCAGGAGGGGTACGATGAGCAGTTCTTC; CDR3: CASSEASQEGYDEQFF
V: TRBV9; size: NA; D: TRBD1; J: TRBJ2-5; DNA: TGTGCCAGCAGCCTCTTACAGGGGGCCTTAGAGACCCAGTACTTC; CDR3: CASSLLQGALETQYF
V: TRBV7-9; size: NA; D: TRBD2; J: TRBJ2-1; DNA: TGTGCCAGCAGCTCAAGCACGCGGGGGGAGACCTACAATGAGCAGTTCTTC; CDR3: CASSSSTRGETYNEQFF